This entry features one TCR beta chain sequence. The data are from a study of blood T cell repertoires in COVID-19. This CDR3 spans 16 amino acids. Trimming took off 1 base at V and 3 bases at J, with 15 bases between the two ends. The V gene's germline CDR1 is SGHDN and CDR2 FVKESK. Repertoires were generated with immunoSEQ multiplex PCR, while TCRdb's copy carries only in-frame clones and drops some. The sample has more than 95,000 clones; around 80% are singletons. The sequencing sample was made of peripheral blood. This TCR was recovered from a man aged 30 to 39 with COVID-19, enrolled during active disease. V is TRBV14 and J is TRBJ1-1; possibly TRBD1 for D (6 bases). The CDR3 sequence is CASSQAGGRGHTEAFF. Written as DNA, the CDR3 is TGTGCCAGCAGCCAAGCGGGGGGGCGCGGCCACACTGAAGCTTTCTTT.